Each of the 26 T cell receptor beta chains below was sequenced from the same sample in a study of post-analysis software for immune sequencing data. General study results and limits: Controls had lower frequencies than patients of about 5 TRBV segments, which included TRBV5-6, TRBV5-1 and TRBV20-1.

Sequencing libraries made from TCR beta cDNA carried unique molecular identifiers. MiXCR, run by TCRdb on the PCR reads, gives a single entry per CDR3 protein. The profile covers about 760,000 distinct CDR3 sequences, with about 32% appearing a single time and under 0.7% taken by the ten largest. These receptors' antigens are unknown. Sequencing used blood. The origin of the receptors is a girl between 10 and 17 years old with multiple sclerosis.

The chain has TRBV20-1 and TRBJ2-5; 10 nucleotides align to TRBD1. V gave up 5 bases and J gave up 5 bases; unmatched junction bases: 8. This CDR3 is 14 amino acids long. The germline V gene encodes CDR1 DFQATT and CDR2 SNEGSKA (reference sequence). The CDR3: CSAGGQGRVETQYF. In DNA, the CDR3 is TGCAGTGCTGGGGGACAGGGGAGGGTCGAGACCCAGTACTTC.

With respect to this clonotype: A read error may produce the germline difference seen at one junction end. V is TRBV20-1 and J is TRBJ2-6; weak D call: TRBD1 (5 bases). The CDR3 consists of 13 residues. Germline V lookup: CDR1 DFQATT, CDR2 SNEGSKA (reference sequence). The CDR3 is CSARSSGANVRTF. As DNA, the CDR3 is TGCAGTGCGAGAAGCTCTGGGGCCAACGTCCGGACTTTC.

The chain combines TRBV12-3 or TRBV12-4 with TRBJ1-5; D not certain. The ends were cut back, 7 bases at V and 6 bases at J, with 19 bases in the middle. CDR3 size: 15 residues. The chain's CDR3 is CASTSGLLMGQPQHF. DNA of the CDR3: TGTGCCAGCACTTCAGGCCTCCTCATGGGTCAGCCCCAGCATTTT.

In this sample, this clonotype turned up once. With a much larger clone just one base away, this may be a read error. The chain links TRBV27 to TRBJ2-5; weak D call: TRBD1 (5 bases). CDR3 length: 14 residues. From germline, CDR1 is MNHEY and CDR2 SMNVEV (reference sequence). The CDR3: CANSWGSSWETQYF. CDR3 nucleotide sequence: TGTGCCAACAGTTGGGGCTCGTCATGGGAGACCCAGTACTTC.

The chain has TRBV6-2 or TRBV6-3 and TRBJ1-1, with 7 bases fitting TRBD1. J gave up 0 bases and V 7 bases, and 8 bases lay outside the gene matches. Germline V gene lookup returns CDR1 MNHEY and CDR2 SVGEGT. The CDR3 consists of 15 residues. CDR3 in DNA: TGTGCCAGCAAATACCCCGGGACAGTGAACACTGAAGCTTTCTTT. This encodes CASKYPGTVNTEAFF.

V is TRBV7-2 and J is TRBJ1-5; D perhaps matches TRBD1 (5 bases). Trimming took 3 bases from V and 0 from J, leaving 9 bases between them. The germline V gene encodes CDR1 SGHTA and CDR2 FQGNSA. The CDR3 is 15 residues long. CDR3: CASSFRGFSNQPQHF. DNA of the CDR3: TGTGCCAGCAGCTTCCGGGGGTTTAGCAATCAGCCCCAGCATTTT.

The chain employs TRBV20-1 and TRBJ1-2, with a tentative D call TRBD1 (5 bases). CDR3 length equals 14 residues. V dropped 3 bases and J dropped 4 bases, with 15 bases sitting between them. The germline V gene encodes CDR1 DFQATT and CDR2 SNEGSKA (reference sequence). The CDR3 is CSARTPGGSYGYTF. CDR3 coding DNA: TGCAGTGCTAGGACCCCGGGGGGGAGCTATGGCTACACCTTC.

This chain links TRBV20-1 with TRBJ2-1, with 7 nucleotides matching TRBD2. Germline-derived CDR1 and CDR2 are DFQATT and SNEGSKA (reference sequence). V trimming: 3 bases; J trimming: 4 bases; junction bases outside the gene matches: 3. CDR3 length: 13 residues. For the CDR3, the DNA is TGCAGTGCTAGGAGGCGGGGGTACAATGAGCAGTTCTTC. Translation gives CSARRRGYNEQFF.

The J gene is TRBJ2-7, the V gene TRBV6-2 or TRBV6-3, with D perhaps matching TRBD1 (6 bases). Trimming cost V 4 bases and J 2 bases, with 12 bases left between them. The germline V gene encodes CDR1 MNHEY and CDR2 SVGEGT. The CDR3 is 14 residues long. CDR3 protein: CASSFTGNAYEQYF. The CDR3, as DNA: TGTGCCAGCAGTTTTACAGGGAACGCCTACGAGCAGTACTTC.

This clonotype was seen once. This may be a read error, as it is one base from a much larger clone. The chain carries TRBV2 and TRBJ2-7, with D tentatively TRBD2 (5 bases). The germline gives CDR1 SNHLY, CDR2 FYNNEI. The CDR3 is 10 amino acids. The germline V and J ends were trimmed by 6 bases and 6 bases, with 6 bases remaining between them. Here the CDR3 DNA reads TGTGCCAGCAGGGACTGCGAGCAGTACTTC. This gives the protein CASRDCEQYF.

The V gene is TRBV24-1, the J gene TRBJ2-1, with no clear D. The germline V gene has CDR1 KGHDR and CDR2 SFDVKD. Trimming took off 3 bases at V and 8 bases at J, with 16 bases between the two ends. This CDR3 contains 15 residues. The CDR3 loop reads CATSDNGPPGHEQFF. CDR3 nucleotides: TGTGCCACCAGTGATAATGGGCCCCCCGGGCATGAGCAGTTCTTC.

The V and J genes are TRBV7-2 and TRBJ2-3, with D uncertain. The germline CDR1 and CDR2 sequences are SGHTA and FQGNSA. Trimming left V 3 bases short and J 6 bases short, with 7 bases between. The CDR3 sequence is 12 residues long. The CDR3 nucleotides read TGTGCCAGCAGCTTTGGTTGGGATACGCAGTATTTT. It codes for CASSFGWDTQYF.

Worth noting for this clonotype: It may be a read error: a sequence one base away is much more abundant. This chain connects TRBV11-2 to TRBJ2-5, with a tentative D call TRBD2 (6 bases). With 3 bases removed from V and 5 bases from J, the gap between germline ends came to 19 bases. The CDR3 consists of 16 residues. Germline lookup yields CDR1 SGHAT and CDR2 FQNNGV. This CDR3 is CASSFTRDRRRETQYF. As DNA, the CDR3 is TGTGCCAGCAGCTTTACGCGGGACCGCCGAAGGGAGACCCAGTACTTC.

The rearrangement joins TRBV6-5 to TRBJ2-5; possibly TRBD1 for D (6 bases). The CDR3 loop spans 13 amino acids. The germline V gene encodes CDR1 MNHEY and CDR2 SVGAGI. Trimming shortened V by 5 bases and J by 2 bases, and 9 bases separated the two germline ends. CDR3 nucleotides: TGTGCCAGCAGTCAGACAGGACAAGAGACCCAGTACTTC. Protein product: CASSQTGQETQYF.

The rearrangement joins TRBV6-6 to TRBJ1-5; 9 bases are a match to TRBD1. Germline assignment: CDR1 MNHNY and CDR2 SVGAGI (reference sequence). CDR3 size: 14 residues. V shed 6 bases and J 7 bases; nucleotides not matched to a gene: 7. In DNA, the CDR3 is TGTGCCAGCAGATGGACAGGGGCCAAACAGCCCCAGCATTTT. As protein: CASRWTGAKQPQHF.

The chain links TRBV5-1 to TRBJ1-2; maybe TRBD1 (6 bases). CDR3 size: 17 residues. Trimming took off 0 bases at V and 7 bases at J, with 22 bases between the two ends. Germline lookup yields CDR1 SGHRS and CDR2 YFSETQ. The CDR3 here is CASSLEGRGRGHSGYTF. The DNA for the CDR3 is TGCGCCAGCAGCTTGGAGGGTCGGGGACGGGGGCACTCTGGCTACACCTTC.

This clonotype was seen a handful of times. J is TRBJ2-1 and V is TRBV6-5; 10 nucleotides line up with TRBD2. This CDR3 has 16 amino acids. CDR1 MNHEY and CDR2 SVGAGI come from the germline V gene. Trimming removed 6 bases from V and 2 bases from J; junction bases left unmatched: 7. The CDR3 nucleotides are TGTGCCAGCAGGGGTTCTAGCGGGAGTGCCTACAATGAGCAGTTCTTC. It translates to CASRGSSGSAYNEQFF.

The sample holds a few counts of this clonotype. The rearrangement joins TRBV29-1 to TRBJ1-2, with 7 bases lining up with TRBD1. J gave up 0 bases and V 6 bases, and 10 bases lay outside the gene matches. Germline V gene data show CDR1 as SQVTM and CDR2 as ANQGSEA. The CDR3 runs to 15 residues. Here the CDR3 DNA reads TGCAGCGTAAACGATGGGACAGATTCTAACTATGGCTACACCTTC. Encoded protein: CSVNDGTDSNYGYTF.

The chain carries TRBV12-3 or TRBV12-4 and TRBJ2-1, with 7 bases matching TRBD2. V shed 6 bases, J shed 7 bases, and the junction held 18 bases outside the gene matches. This CDR3 spans 17 amino acids. CDR3 residues: CASRSPERGRFRNEQFF. In nucleotides, the CDR3 is TGTGCCAGCAGGTCCCCAGAGCGGGGCAGGTTTCGTAATGAGCAGTTCTTC.

The rearrangement links TRBV24-1 to TRBJ2-5; D possibly matches TRBD1 or TRBD2 (5 bases each). Germline V gene lookup returns CDR1 KGHDR and CDR2 SFDVKD. V was trimmed by 7 bases and J by 1 base, leaving 9 bases between them. The CDR3 is made up of 13 amino acids. The CDR3 coding sequence is TGTGCCACCAGCGCAGGGAGCCAAGAGACCCAGTACTTC. Protein sequence: CATSAGSQETQYF.

The table lists this clonotype with a few counts. V is TRBV10-3 and J is TRBJ1-2; 8 bases align to TRBD1. V shed 0 bases and J 12 bases; nucleotides not matched to a gene: 9. CDR1 is ENHRY, CDR2 SYGVKD, per germline. The CDR3 is 14 amino acids. CDR3 amino acids: CAISESAQGAVHTF. CDR3 bases: TGTGCCATCAGTGAGTCGGCCCAGGGGGCGGTCCACACCTTC.

The CDR3, as DNA: TGTGCCAGCAGCTTGAAGCTGGCCTACAATGAGCAGTTCTTC. Amino acid sequence: CASSLKLAYNEQFF. The rearrangement uses TRBV7-2 and TRBJ2-1; D uncertain. The V and J ends lost 3 bases and 2 bases respectively, with 8 bases between them. This CDR3 has 14 residues. Germline values: CDR1 SGHTA, CDR2 FQGNSA.

The chain joins TRBV6-6 to TRBJ2-5, with D uncertain. The J call may be incorrect, as the DNA end agrees better with TRBJ2-7. The CDR3 is 17 amino acids. CDR1 and CDR2 (germline): MNHNY, SVGAGI (reference sequence). The CDR3 DNA reads as TGTGCCAGCAGTTACTCGATGCGTCCTTCCAGCTCCTACGAGCAGTACTTC. It is translated as CASSYSMRPSSSYEQYF.

Only a few counts were recorded for this clonotype. V usage is TRBV9 and J usage is TRBJ2-3, with D unclear. Germline loops: CDR1 SGDLS, CDR2 YYNGEE. Trimming left V 4 bases short and J 6 bases short, with 9 bases between. The CDR3 is 12 amino acids. This chain's CDR3 is CASSTPGDTQYF. The CDR3, as DNA: TGTGCCAGCAGCACCCCTGGGGATACGCAGTATTTT.

This clonotype was seen more than once but under ten times. This chain connects TRBV6-5 to TRBJ2-4; D is unclear. In germline, CDR1 is MNHEY, CDR2 SVGAGI. Trimming removed 6 bases at V and 2 bases at J, with 17 bases between. CDR3 length equals 16 residues. The CDR3 loop reads CASSRVQQPPKNIQYF. The CDR3 coding sequence is TGTGCCAGCAGCCGGGTCCAACAGCCACCCAAAAACATTCAGTACTTC.

Ten or more counts support this clonotype. The DNA for the CDR3 is TGTGCCAGCAGCTTAGGAGGCGGCAGCACTAGCACAGATACGCAGTATTTT. Its translation: CASSLGGGSTSTDTQYF. The chain employs TRBV7-8 and TRBJ2-3; D call uncertain. The germline V gene encodes CDR1 SGHVS and CDR2 FQNEAQ. The CDR3 runs to 17 residues. V dropped 1 base and J dropped 0 bases, with 14 bases sitting between them.